The 8 T cell receptor beta chains reported below all come from one sample, sequenced in a study of Ad26.COV2.S vaccination and SARS-CoV-2 variants. Treatment denoted: roughly 18 received Ad26.COV2.S at low or high dose, single or two shots; a few received placebo; per-sample allocation not given. Collection of the samples took place on day 63 after the first injection of vaccine or placebo. Sequencing was performed with immunoSEQ multiplex PCR; in TCRdb, only in-frame clones are kept and a portion is missing. The sample lists 330,000 or so clones; 85% to 90% were seen once. The source was peripheral blood, collected in a trial of Ad26.COV2.S vaccine versus placebo. The receptors here all came from a person between 18 and 65 years old who received the Ad26.COV2.S COVID-19 vaccine or a placebo.

The chain links TRBV29-1 to TRBJ1-1; D gene unclear. Germline loops: CDR1 SQVTM, CDR2 ANQGSEA. The CDR3 runs to 13 residues. V was cut by 4 bases and J by 1 base, with 10 bases left in between. The CDR3 is CSVGLAANTEAFF. CDR3 in DNA: TGCAGCGTTGGTTTGGCAGCGAACACTGAAGCTTTCTTT.

The chain combines TRBV10-3 with TRBJ2-1; the D is unclear. Germline lookup yields CDR1 ENHRY and CDR2 SYGVKD. V lost 8 bases and J 0 bases, leaving 8 bases between the germline ends. There are 13 residues in the CDR3. The DNA of the CDR3 is TGTGCCATCCGAAACAGCTCCTACAATGAGCAGTTCTTC. This gives the protein CAIRNSSYNEQFF.

The chain links TRBV20-1 to TRBJ1-1, with D hard to call. CDR3 size: 10 residues. Deletions cut 2 bases from V and 10 bases from J, with 8 bases between. Per germline, CDR1 DFQATT and CDR2 SNEGSKA (reference sequence). DNA of the CDR3: TGCAGTGCTAGAAGGGAGCGAGCTTTCTTT. Amino acids: CSARRERAFF.

The count of this clone is one. The V call is TRBV28, the J call TRBJ1-1; D call uncertain. The CDR3 loop spans 15 amino acids. Germline CDR1 MDHEN, CDR2 SYDVKM. V lost 6 bases and J 0 bases, leaving 14 bases between the germline ends. The chain's CDR3 is CASRGFGPVNTEAFF. The DNA of the CDR3 is TGTGCCAGCAGGGGTTTCGGGCCTGTGAACACTGAAGCTTTCTTT. The full variable domain, with the rest looked up from reference TRBV28 and TRBJ1-1, is DVKVTQSSRYLVKRTGEKVFLECVQDMDHENMFWYRQDPGLGLRLIYFSYDVKMKEKGDIPEGYSVSREKKERFSLILESASTNQTSMYLCASRGFGPVNTEAFFGQGTRLTVV.

The V and J genes are TRBV5-4 and TRBJ1-6; D unresolved. Trimming removed 2 bases from V and 13 bases from J, with 10 bases in between. This CDR3 is 12 amino acids long. In germline, CDR1 is SGHNT, CDR2 YYREEE (reference sequence). The CDR3 reads CASSFGESPLHF. Written as DNA, the CDR3 is TGTGCCAGCAGCTTCGGCGAGAGCCCCCTCCACTTT.

The chain links TRBV6-6 to TRBJ2-3; perhaps TRBD1 as D (5 bases). Germline values: CDR1 MNHNY, CDR2 SVGAGI (reference sequence). This CDR3 has 15 amino acids. The V end was cut by 6 bases, the J end by 3 bases, with 16 bases between. The CDR3 region has the DNA TGTGCCAGCAGCCCCTCACAAAAGGGGACAGATACGCAGTATTTT. This gives the protein CASSPSQKGTDTQYF.

V usage is TRBV6-1 and J usage is TRBJ2-7; D is undetermined. This CDR3 spans 14 amino acids. Trimming shortened V by 0 bases and J by 3 bases, and 9 bases separated the two germline ends. The germline gives CDR1 MNHNS, CDR2 SASEGT. The CDR3 spells CASSEAYRFYEQYV. The CDR3 DNA reads as TGTGCCAGCAGTGAAGCGTACCGTTTCTACGAGCAGTACGTC.

The rearrangement joins TRBV5-1 to TRBJ2-1, with D possibly being TRBD1 or TRBD2 (5 bases each). Between the trimmed V and J ends, which lost 0 bases and 3 bases, there was a span of 13 bases. Germline V gene lookup returns CDR1 SGHRS and CDR2 YFSETQ. The CDR3 is 16 amino acids. The CDR3 sequence is CASSLGVREYYNEQFF. The CDR3 bases are TGCGCCAGCAGCTTGGGGGTCAGGGAGTACTACAATGAGCAGTTCTTC.